These 13 T cell receptor beta chains were all obtained from the same sample, sequenced in a study of blood T cell repertoires in COVID-19. TCRdb's table, derived via immunoSEQ multiplex PCR, lists solely in-frame clones and lacks some. Of tens of thousands of clones in the sample, about four fifths were seen once. Sequencing input: peripheral blood. All receptors come from a man aged 45-65 years with acute or convalescent COVID-19.

The chain uses TRBV7-9 and TRBJ1-2, with D uncertain. This CDR3 is built from 16 residues. Germline values: CDR1 SEHNR, CDR2 FQNEAQ (reference sequence). Trimming took off 1 base at V and 5 bases at J, with 17 bases between the two ends. In nucleotides, the CDR3 is TGTGCCAGCAGCTTAGGCGGAGACGGAGGGAGATATGGCTACACCTTC. Translated: CASSLGGDGGRYGYTF.

The chain has TRBV9 and TRBJ2-5, with TRBD2 matching over 10 bases. CDR3 length: 16 amino acids. Germline V gene sequence: CDR1 SGDLS, CDR2 YYNGEE. V trimming: 4 bases; J trimming: 1 base; junction bases outside the gene matches: 7. In DNA form, the CDR3 reads TGTGCCAGCAGCCCTAGTGGACTAGCGGTCCAAGAGACCCAGTACTTC. This codes for CASSPSGLAVQETQYF.

The chain carries TRBV7-2 and TRBJ2-1; D is possibly TRBD2 (5 bases). Germline CDR1 and CDR2: SGHTA and FQGNSA. The CDR3 runs 13 residues. V gave up 2 bases and J gave up 6 bases, with 8 bases separating them. The chain's CDR3 is CASSLPSSNEQFF. The CDR3 DNA follows: TGTGCCAGCAGCTTACCTAGCTCCAATGAGCAGTTCTTC. The full variable domain, with the rest looked up from reference TRBV7-2 and TRBJ2-1, is GAGVSQSPSNKVTEKGKDVELRCDPISGHTALYWYRQSLGQGLEFLIYFQGNSAPDKSGLPSDRFSAERTGGSVSTLTIQRTQQEDSAVYLCASSLPSSNEQFFGPGTRLTVL.

The genes are TRBV6-5 and TRBJ2-7; 7 bases agree with TRBD1. The CDR3 consists of 14 residues. Unmatched junction bases numbered 5, after V lost 5 bases and J lost 1 base. Germline V CDR1 and CDR2: MNHEY, SVGAGI. The DNA for the CDR3 is TGTGCCAGCAGTCGGACAGGCGAATCCTACGAGCAGTACTTC. This codes for CASSRTGESYEQYF.

The CDR3 is CASSLAERNNEQFF. DNA for the CDR3: TGTGCCAGCAGCTTAGCCGAGCGGAACAATGAGCAGTTCTTC. The rearrangement joins TRBV11-3 to TRBJ2-1; D is possibly TRBD2 (5 bases). V was pared by 1 base and J by 5 bases, with 9 bases between. The CDR3 runs 14 residues. Germline lookup yields CDR1 SGHNT and CDR2 YENEEA.

V usage is TRBV28 and J usage is TRBJ1-3; 9 nucleotides line up with TRBD1. The CDR3 covers 16 residues. The V gene's germline CDR1 is MDHEN and CDR2 SYDVKM. Unmatched junction bases numbered 7, after V lost 6 bases and J lost 1 base. This chain's CDR3 is CASSLPGQGSGNTIYF. CDR3 nucleotide sequence: TGTGCCAGCAGCCTACCGGGACAGGGATCTGGAAACACCATATATTTT.

V gene TRBV5-1 combines with J gene TRBJ2-5; D is unresolved. In germline, CDR1 is SGHRS, CDR2 YFSETQ. V lost 0 bases and J 2 bases, leaving 5 bases between the germline ends. The length of the CDR3 is 13 residues. The CDR3 coding sequence is TGCGCCAGCAGCTTGGATCGGCAAGAGACCCAGTACTTC. Its protein is CASSLDRQETQYF. Drawing the rest from reference TRBV5-1 and TRBJ2-5, the complete variable domain is KAGVTQTPRYLIKTRGQQVTLSCSPISGHRSVSWYQQTPGQGLQFLFEYFSETQRNKGNFPGRFSGRQFSNSRSEMNVSTLELGDSALYLCASSLDRQETQYFGPGTRLLVL.

V gene TRBV4-1 combines with J gene TRBJ1-5; 7 positions agree with TRBD1. With 3 bases clipped from V and 0 bases from J, the junction kept 5 bases outside the gene matches. Germline-derived CDR1 and CDR2 are MGHRA and YSYEKL. The CDR3 loop spans 16 amino acids. The DNA for the CDR3 is TGCGCCAGCAGCCATGTCACAGGGGATAGCAATCAGCCCCAGCATTTT. Translated, it gives CASSHVTGDSNQPQHF.

In its sample, this clone was seen once. This rearrangement joins TRBV5-5 to TRBJ1-2; tentatively, D is TRBD1 (5 bases). The germline V gene encodes CDR1 SGHKS and CDR2 YYEKEE (reference sequence). V lost 4 bases and J 4 bases, leaving 14 bases between the germline ends. The CDR3 contains 14 residues. This CDR3 is CASSPSGRSYGYTF. In DNA form, the CDR3 reads TGTGCCAGCAGCCCTTCAGGGCGGTCCTATGGCTACACCTTC.

In regard to this clone: This sample also contains other DNA sequences that code for the same CDR3. The CDR3 DNA reads TGTGCCAGTAGTATAGGGACAGGGCAAGAGACCCAGTACTTC. Protein sequence: CASSIGTGQETQYF. This chain uses TRBV19 with TRBJ2-5; 8 bases are a match to TRBD1. Looked up from germline, CDR1 is LNHDA and CDR2 is SQIVND (reference sequence). The V and J ends lost 1 base and 2 bases, in that order; junction bases with no gene match: 0. This CDR3 spans 14 amino acids.

CDR3 in DNA: TGTGCCAGCAAGCTAAACTACGAGCAGTACTTC. This gives the protein CASKLNYEQYF. This rearrangement joins TRBV12-3 or TRBV12-4 to TRBJ2-7; D unclear. V was clipped by 7 bases and J by 3 bases, with 7 bases between them. The CDR3 is made up of 11 amino acids.

This clone has a handful of counts. The CDR3 spells CASSLDMGADSPLHF. CDR3 nucleotides: TGTGCCAGCAGTCTCGACATGGGGGCGGATTCACCCCTCCACTTT. This chain uses TRBV6-5 with TRBJ1-6; D possibly corresponds to TRBD1 (6 bases). The CDR3 length is 15 residues. Germline V gene data show CDR1 as MNHEY and CDR2 as SVGAGI. Trimming removed 5 bases from V and 8 bases from J, with 16 bases in between.

The chain carries TRBV6-5 and TRBJ1-1, with 7 bases matching TRBD1. This CDR3 spans 14 amino acids. The ends lost 6 bases at V and 1 base at J; junction bases unmatched: 5. Germline V CDR1 and CDR2: MNHEY, SVGAGI. CDR3 loop: CASRMGQKNTEAFF. The CDR3 DNA follows: TGTGCCAGCAGGATGGGACAGAAGAACACTGAAGCTTTCTTT.